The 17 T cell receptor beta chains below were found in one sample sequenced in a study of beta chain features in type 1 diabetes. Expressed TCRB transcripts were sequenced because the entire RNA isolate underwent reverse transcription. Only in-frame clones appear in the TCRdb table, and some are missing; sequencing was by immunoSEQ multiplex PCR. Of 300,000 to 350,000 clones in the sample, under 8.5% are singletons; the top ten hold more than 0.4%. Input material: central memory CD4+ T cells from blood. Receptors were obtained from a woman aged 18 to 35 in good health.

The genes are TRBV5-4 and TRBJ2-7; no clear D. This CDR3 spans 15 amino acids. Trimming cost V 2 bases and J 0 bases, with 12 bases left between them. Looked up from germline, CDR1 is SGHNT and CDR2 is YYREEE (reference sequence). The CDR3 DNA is TGTGCCAGCAGCTTTGAGGTAGGGCGCTCCTACGAGCAGTACTTC. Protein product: CASSFEVGRSYEQYF.

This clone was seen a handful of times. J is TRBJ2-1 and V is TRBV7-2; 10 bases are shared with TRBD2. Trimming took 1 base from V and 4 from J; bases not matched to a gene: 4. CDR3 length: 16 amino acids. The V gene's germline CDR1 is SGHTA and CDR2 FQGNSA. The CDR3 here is CASSLVWTSGYNEQFF. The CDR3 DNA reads TGTGCCAGCAGCTTAGTTTGGACTAGCGGATACAATGAGCAGTTCTTC.

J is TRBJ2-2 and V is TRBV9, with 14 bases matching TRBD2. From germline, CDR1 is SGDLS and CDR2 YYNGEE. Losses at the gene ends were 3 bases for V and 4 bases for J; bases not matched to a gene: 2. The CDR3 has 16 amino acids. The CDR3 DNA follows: TGTGCCAGCAGCGCGGGACTAGCGGGAGTCACCGGGGAGCTGTTTTTT. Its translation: CASSAGLAGVTGELFF.

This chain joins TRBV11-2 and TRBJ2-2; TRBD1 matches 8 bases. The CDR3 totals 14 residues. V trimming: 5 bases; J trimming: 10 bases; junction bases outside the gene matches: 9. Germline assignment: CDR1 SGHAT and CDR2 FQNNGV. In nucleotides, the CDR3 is TGTGCCAGCAGCGTGGACAGGGTACTTCTGGAGCTGTTTTTT. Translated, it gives CASSVDRVLLELFF.

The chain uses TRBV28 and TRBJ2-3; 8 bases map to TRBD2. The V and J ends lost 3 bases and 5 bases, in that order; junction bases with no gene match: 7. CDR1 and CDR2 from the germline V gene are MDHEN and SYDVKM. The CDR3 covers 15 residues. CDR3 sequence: CASSFSGGRGDTQYF. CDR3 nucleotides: TGTGCCAGCAGTTTCTCGGGAGGGCGGGGAGATACGCAGTATTTT.

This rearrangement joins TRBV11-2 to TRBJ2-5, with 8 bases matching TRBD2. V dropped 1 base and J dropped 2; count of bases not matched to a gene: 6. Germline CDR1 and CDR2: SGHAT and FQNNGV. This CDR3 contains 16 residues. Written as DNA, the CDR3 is TGTGCCAGCAGCTTAGGGCATAGCGGGGCTCAAGAGACCCAGTACTTC. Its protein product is CASSLGHSGAQETQYF.

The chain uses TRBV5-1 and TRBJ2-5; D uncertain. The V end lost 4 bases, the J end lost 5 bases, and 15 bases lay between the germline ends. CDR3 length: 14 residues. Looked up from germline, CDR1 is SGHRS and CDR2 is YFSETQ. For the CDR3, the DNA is TGCGCCAGCAGCCTTACCCACATCCGCGAGACCCAGTACTTC. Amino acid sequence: CASSLTHIRETQYF.

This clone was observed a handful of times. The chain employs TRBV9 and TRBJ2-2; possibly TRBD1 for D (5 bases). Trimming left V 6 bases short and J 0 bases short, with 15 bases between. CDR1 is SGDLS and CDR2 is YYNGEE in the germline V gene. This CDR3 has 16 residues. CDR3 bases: TGTGCCAGCACCCAAGGGGTGTTCGCGAACACCGGGGAGCTGTTTTTT. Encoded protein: CASTQGVFANTGELFF.

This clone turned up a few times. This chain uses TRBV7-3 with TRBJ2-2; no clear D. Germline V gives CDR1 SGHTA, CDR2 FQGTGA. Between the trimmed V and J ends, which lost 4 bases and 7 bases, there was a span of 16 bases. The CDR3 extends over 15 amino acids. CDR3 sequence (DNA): TGTGCCAGCAGCTCCACCGATGAGGCGAGCGGGGAGCTGTTTTTT. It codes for CASSSTDEASGELFF.

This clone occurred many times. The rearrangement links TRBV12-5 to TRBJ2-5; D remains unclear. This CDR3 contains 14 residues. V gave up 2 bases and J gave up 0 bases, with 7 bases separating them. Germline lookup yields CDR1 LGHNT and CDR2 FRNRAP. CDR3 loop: CASGLSSHQETQYF. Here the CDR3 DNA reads TGTGCTAGTGGTTTGAGTTCGCACCAAGAGACCCAGTACTTC.

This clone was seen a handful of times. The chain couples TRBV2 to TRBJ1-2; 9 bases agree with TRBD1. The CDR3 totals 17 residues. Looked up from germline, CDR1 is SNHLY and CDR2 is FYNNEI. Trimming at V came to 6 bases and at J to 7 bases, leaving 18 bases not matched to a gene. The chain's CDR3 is CASSAHAKRTGAFGYTF. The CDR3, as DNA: TGTGCCAGCAGCGCGCACGCAAAGAGGACAGGGGCTTTTGGCTACACCTTC.

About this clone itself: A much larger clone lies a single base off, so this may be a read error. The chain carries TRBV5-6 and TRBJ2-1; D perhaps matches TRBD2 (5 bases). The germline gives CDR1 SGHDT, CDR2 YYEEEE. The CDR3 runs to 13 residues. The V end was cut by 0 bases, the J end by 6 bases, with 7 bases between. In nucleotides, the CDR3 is TGTGCCAGCAGCTTGGGAGGGTTCAATGAGCAGTTCTTC. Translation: CASSLGGFNEQFF.

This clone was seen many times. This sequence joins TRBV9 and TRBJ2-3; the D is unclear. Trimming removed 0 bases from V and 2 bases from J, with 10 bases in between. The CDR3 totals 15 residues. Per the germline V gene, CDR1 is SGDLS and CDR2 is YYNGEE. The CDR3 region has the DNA TGTGCCAGCAGCGTAGACGGCTTTTCCACAGATACGCAGTATTTT. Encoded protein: CASSVDGFSTDTQYF.

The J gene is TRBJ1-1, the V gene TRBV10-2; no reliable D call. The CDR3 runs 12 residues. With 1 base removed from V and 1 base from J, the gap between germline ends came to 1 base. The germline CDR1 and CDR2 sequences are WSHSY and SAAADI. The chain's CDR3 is CASSEWNTEAFF. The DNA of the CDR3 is TGCGCCAGCAGTGAGTGGAACACTGAAGCTTTCTTT.

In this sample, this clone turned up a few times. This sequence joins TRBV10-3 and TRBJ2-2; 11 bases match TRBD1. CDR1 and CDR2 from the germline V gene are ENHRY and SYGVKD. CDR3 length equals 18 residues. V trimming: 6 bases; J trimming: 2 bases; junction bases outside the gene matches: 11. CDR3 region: CAIRPGQGVGLNTGELFF. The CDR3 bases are TGTGCCATCAGGCCGGGACAGGGGGTAGGACTAAACACCGGGGAGCTGTTTTTT.

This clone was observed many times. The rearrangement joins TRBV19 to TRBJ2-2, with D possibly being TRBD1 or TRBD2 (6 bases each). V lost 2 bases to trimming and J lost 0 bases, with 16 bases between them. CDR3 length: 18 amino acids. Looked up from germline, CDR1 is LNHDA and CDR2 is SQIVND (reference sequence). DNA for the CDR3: TGTGCCAGTAGTATAAACTACCGGGGGCGGACGAACACCGGGGAGCTGTTTTTT. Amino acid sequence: CASSINYRGRTNTGELFF.

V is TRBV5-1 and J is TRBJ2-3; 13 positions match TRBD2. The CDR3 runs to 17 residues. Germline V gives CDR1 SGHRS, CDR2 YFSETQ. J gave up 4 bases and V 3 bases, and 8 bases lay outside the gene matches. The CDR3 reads CASSYTSGRADPDTQYF. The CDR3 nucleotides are TGCGCCAGCAGCTACACTAGCGGGAGGGCCGATCCAGATACGCAGTATTTT. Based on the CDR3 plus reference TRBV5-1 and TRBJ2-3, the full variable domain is KAGVTQTPRYLIKTRGQQVTLSCSPISGHRSVSWYQQTPGQGLQFLFEYFSETQRNKGNFPGRFSGRQFSNSRSEMNVSTLELGDSALYLCASSYTSGRADPDTQYFGPGTRLTVL.